The 31 T cell receptor beta chains given below trace back to one sample, sequenced in a study of blood T cell repertoires in COVID-19. Repertoires were generated with immunoSEQ multiplex PCR, while TCRdb's copy carries only in-frame clones and drops some. The sample records 200,000 to 300,000 clones, around 92% being singletons. The sequenced material came from PBMCs or T cells enriched from blood (not recorded which). The receptors were gathered from a woman aged 25 to 45 with acute COVID-19.

The J gene is TRBJ2-1, the V gene TRBV19, with a possible D match to TRBD1 (7 bases). V shed 3 bases and J shed 4 bases, with 13 bases lying between them. Germline CDR1 LNHDA, CDR2 SQIVND (reference sequence). The CDR3 is 15 amino acids. The CDR3 DNA reads as TGTGCCAGTAGTATCCAGGGGGGCCGGTACAATGAGCAGTTCTTC. It is translated as CASSIQGGRYNEQFF.

The chain combines TRBV12-3 or TRBV12-4 with TRBJ1-1; weak D call: TRBD1 (6 bases). The CDR3 has 12 residues. V lost 4 bases, J lost 6 bases, and 9 bases lay in between. The CDR3 coding sequence is TGTGCCAGCAGTTACAGGGCGGCTGAAGCTTTCTTT. This gives the protein CASSYRAAEAFF.

The gene calls are TRBV13 and TRBJ1-4; a possible D gene is TRBD1 (6 bases). The germline CDR1 and CDR2 sequences are PRHDT and FYEKMQ (reference sequence). The CDR3 is made up of 12 amino acids. The V and J ends lost 1 base and 13 bases respectively, with 10 bases between them. The CDR3 nucleotides read TGTGCCAGCAGCTTAGCGGGGGGCGGACTGTTTTTT. This codes for CASSLAGGGLFF.

The rearrangement links TRBV14 to TRBJ2-5; 8 bases map to TRBD2. The CDR3 totals 12 residues. V gave up 4 bases and J gave up 14 bases; unmatched junction bases: 9. CDR1 SGHDN and CDR2 FVKESK come from the germline V gene. In DNA, the CDR3 is TGTGCCAGCAGCCCGAAGGGGACTAGGCTTTACTTC. Amino acids: CASSPKGTRLYF.

This chain joins TRBV12-5 and TRBJ2-3; 14 positions match TRBD2. After removal of 9 bases from V and 8 bases from J, the junction contained 16 bases not matched to a gene. There are 17 residues in the CDR3. CDR1 is LGHNT, CDR2 FRNRAP, per germline. The CDR3 protein is CASEINRGTSGGGTQYF. For the CDR3, the DNA is TGTGCTAGCGAAATCAATAGAGGGACTAGCGGGGGCGGTACGCAGTATTTT.

V and J are TRBV6-5 and TRBJ1-4; D possibly corresponds to TRBD1 (5 bases). The CDR3 loop spans 15 amino acids. Germline values: CDR1 MNHEY, CDR2 SVGAGI. V shed 2 bases and J shed 8 bases, with 15 bases lying between them. CDR3 coding DNA: TGTGCCAGCAGTTACGGGGCCTCCCTAGGGGAAAAACTGTTTTTT. This gives the protein CASSYGASLGEKLFF.

The CDR3 here is CAWSRVTNYGYTF. The CDR3, as DNA: TGTGCCTGGAGTCGCGTGACTAACTATGGCTACACCTTC. The rearrangement uses TRBV30 and TRBJ1-2; D is unresolved. Looked up from germline, CDR1 is GTSNPN and CDR2 is SVGIG (reference sequence). V lost 2 bases to trimming and J lost 0 bases, with 7 bases between them. The CDR3 length is 13 residues.

This clone was seen repeatedly, ten times or more. The chain is built from TRBV2 and TRBJ1-5; 9 bases align to TRBD1. The CDR3 covers 17 residues. Germline V lookup: CDR1 SNHLY, CDR2 FYNNEI. V was clipped by 5 bases and J by 0 bases; unmatched bases: 8. The CDR3 spells CASSTGGNQYSNQPQHF. Written as DNA, the CDR3 is TGTGCCAGCAGTACAGGGGGCAACCAATATAGCAATCAGCCCCAGCATTTT.

The J gene is TRBJ1-4, the V gene TRBV4-2; TRBD1 is a possible D gene (5 bases). From germline, CDR1 is LGHNA and CDR2 YNFKEQ. V lost 1 base, J lost 3 bases, and 15 bases lay in between. The length of the CDR3 is 17 residues. The CDR3 DNA sequence: TGTGCCAGCAGCCAAGCGATCGTAGGACACCCTAATGAAAAACTGTTTTTT. It yields the protein CASSQAIVGHPNEKLFF.

This clone was counted only a few times. In DNA, the CDR3 is TGTGCCAGCAGCTCGGGACAGGGAATGGGGGAGCAGTACTTC. It specifies CASSSGQGMGEQYF. This chain joins TRBV7-6 and TRBJ2-7; 9 positions agree with TRBD1. The junction had 8 bases not matched to a gene; V was cut back by 4 bases and J by 7 bases. This CDR3 comprises 14 residues. CDR1 is SGHVS, CDR2 FNYEAQ, per germline.

This chain joins TRBV2 and TRBJ1-3; D remains ambiguous. CDR1 and CDR2 from the germline V gene are SNHLY and FYNNEI. V lost 5 bases, J lost 3 bases, and 11 bases lay in between. The CDR3 totals 14 residues. This CDR3 is CASSSGGSGNTIYF. The CDR3 DNA reads as TGTGCCAGCAGTTCCGGCGGTAGTGGAAACACCATATATTTT.

The chain links TRBV5-6 to TRBJ2-5; 11 nucleotides match TRBD2. The CDR3 loop spans 16 amino acids. Germline V gives CDR1 SGHDT, CDR2 YYEEEE. V shed 0 bases, J shed 7 bases, and the junction held 8 bases outside the gene matches. The CDR3 spells CASSLGPSGGFGTQYF. The CDR3 DNA follows: TGTGCCAGCAGCTTGGGGCCTAGCGGGGGGTTTGGGACCCAGTACTTC.

The chain combines TRBV5-6 with TRBJ1-2; unclear D gene. Deletions cut 0 bases from V and 8 bases from J, with 8 bases between. From germline, CDR1 is SGHDT and CDR2 YYEEEE. The CDR3 loop spans 12 amino acids. CDR3 sequence (DNA): TGTGCCAGCAGCTTGGACCGGAGAGGCTACACCTTC. Its translation: CASSLDRRGYTF. The variable domain in full, with the rest retrieved from reference TRBV5-6 and TRBJ1-2, is DAGVTQSPTHLIKTRGQQVTLRCSPKSGHDTVSWYQQALGQGPQFIFQYYEEEERQRGNFPDRFSGHQFPNYSSELNVNALLLGDSALYLCASSLDRRGYTFGSGTRLTVV.

The chain joins TRBV6-4 to TRBJ2-3; 9 bases map to TRBD2. The CDR3 length is 15 residues. Germline V gene data show CDR1 as MRHNA and CDR2 as SNTAGT. The V and J ends lost 3 bases and 6 bases, in that order; junction bases with no gene match: 7. The DNA of the CDR3 is TGTGCCAGCAGTGAGGCGGGGGGGCCTTCCGATACGCAGTATTTT. This encodes CASSEAGGPSDTQYF.

This chain uses TRBV5-6 with TRBJ2-7; D not certain. The CDR3 contains 14 residues. From germline, CDR1 is SGHDT and CDR2 YYEEEE. With 4 bases removed from V and 4 bases from J, the gap between germline ends came to 15 bases. CDR3 residues: CASSEPPRSYEQYF. CDR3 bases: TGTGCCAGCAGCGAGCCCCCTAGGTCTTACGAGCAGTACTTC.

J is TRBJ2-2 and V is TRBV14; D unresolved. The germline V gene has CDR1 SGHDN and CDR2 FVKESK. The CDR3 consists of 12 residues. The germline V and J ends were trimmed by 3 bases and 4 bases, with 3 bases remaining between them. CDR3 nucleotide sequence: TGTGCCAGCAGCCACGGCACCGGGGAGCTGTTTTTT. It specifies CASSHGTGELFF.

The rearrangement links TRBV5-6 to TRBJ1-2, with D maybe TRBD1 (6 bases). Per germline, CDR1 SGHDT and CDR2 YYEEEE. This CDR3 is built from 15 residues. Trimming left V 4 bases short and J 3 bases short, with 16 bases between. This CDR3 is CASSRTGQPHYGYTF. CDR3 bases: TGTGCCAGCAGCCGAACCGGACAGCCCCACTATGGCTACACCTTC.

The V call is TRBV5-1, the J call TRBJ2-2; a weak D match, TRBD1 (5 bases). V lost 4 bases and J 6 bases, leaving 16 bases between the germline ends. CDR1 is SGHRS, CDR2 YFSETQ, per germline. CDR3 size: 15 residues. This CDR3 reads CASSPFPGQAGELFF. CDR3 coding DNA: TGCGCCAGCAGCCCCTTCCCAGGGCAGGCCGGGGAGCTGTTTTTT.

On this clone itself: The junction does not match germline at one end; this may be a read error. The rearrangement uses TRBV2 and TRBJ1-5; possible D gene TRBD1, 5 bases. Germline V gene data show CDR1 as SNHLY and CDR2 as FYNNEI. This CDR3 comprises 13 residues. In nucleotides, the CDR3 is TGTGCGAGCACTAGGGGCCCGGGTCAGCCCCAGCATTTT. Translated: CASTRGPGQPQHF.

This chain links TRBV2 with TRBJ2-7, with 9 nucleotides matching TRBD1. J lost 3 bases, V lost 1 base, and 1 base had no gene match. This CDR3 comprises 14 residues. Germline CDR1 reads SNHLY; CDR2 reads FYNNEI. The CDR3 here is CASSEGTGVYEQYF. DNA for the CDR3: TGTGCCAGCAGTGAAGGGACAGGGGTCTACGAGCAGTACTTC. The entire variable domain, with the rest obtained from reference TRBV2 and TRBJ2-7, is as follows: EPEVTQTPSHQVTQMGQEVILRCVPISNHLYFYWYRQILGQKVEFLVSFYNNEISEKSEIFDDQFSVERPDGSNFTLKIRSTKLEDSAMYFCASSEGTGVYEQYFGPGTRLTVT.

The chain links TRBV18 to TRBJ1-6; D possibly corresponds to TRBD1 (6 bases). The CDR3 length is 17 residues. CDR1 KGHSH and CDR2 LQKENI come from the germline V gene. V was pared by 3 bases and J by 6 bases, with 18 bases between. The DNA for the CDR3 is TGTGCCAGCTCACCGTACAGGGCCACAAACGGTAATTCACCCCTCCACTTT. Translating it yields CASSPYRATNGNSPLHF. The whole variable domain, filled in from reference TRBV18 and TRBJ1-6, reads NAGVMQNPRHLVRRRGQEARLRCSPMKGHSHVYWYRQLPEEGLKFMVYLQKENIIDESGMPKERFSAEFPKEGPSILRIQQVVRGDSAAYFCASSPYRATNGNSPLHFGNGTRLTVT.

V and J are TRBV4-1 and TRBJ1-1; D unresolved. This CDR3 is 15 amino acids long. The germline CDR1 and CDR2 sequences are MGHRA and YSYEKL. The V and J ends lost 4 bases and 0 bases respectively, with 12 bases between them. DNA for the CDR3: TGCGCCAGCAGCCTAACATCGGGGATGAACACTGAAGCTTTCTTT. It codes for CASSLTSGMNTEAFF.

This clone came up a few times. This chain uses TRBV3-1 (or the pseudogene TRBV3-2) with TRBJ1-1; unclear D gene. Trimming removed 1 base at V and 0 bases at J, with 9 bases between. Germline assignment: CDR1 LGHDT and CDR2 YNNKEL (reference sequence). The length of the CDR3 is 15 residues. CDR3 nucleotides: TGTGCCAGCAGCCAAGCGTTAGTAATGAACACTGAAGCTTTCTTT. It specifies CASSQALVMNTEAFF.

This clone was picked up one time. This sequence joins TRBV12-3 or TRBV12-4 and TRBJ1-2; 7 nucleotides line up with TRBD1. The CDR3 totals 12 residues. The V and J ends lost 3 bases and 13 bases, in that order; junction bases with no gene match: 8. As DNA, the CDR3 is TGTGCCAGCAGTTTCCGGGACAGCTCATGCACCTTC. It codes for CASSFRDSSCTF.

The gene calls are TRBV28 and TRBJ1-4; TRBD1 matches 7 bases. The ends lost 7 bases at V and 3 bases at J; junction bases unmatched: 11. The CDR3 totals 16 residues. Per the germline V gene, CDR1 is MDHEN and CDR2 is SYDVKM. As DNA, the CDR3 is TGTGCCAGCAATGGGGATGGGGACAGCGCTAATGAAAAACTGTTTTTT. The encoded protein is CASNGDGDSANEKLFF.

The rearrangement uses TRBV9 and TRBJ1-4; 10 bases are shared with TRBD1. The CDR3 totals 20 residues. The V gene's germline CDR1 is SGDLS and CDR2 YYNGEE. J lost 0 bases, V lost 0 bases, and 11 bases had no gene match. The DNA for the CDR3 is TGTGCCAGCAGCGTAGCTGTTCCCGGGACAGGGGACTCAACTAATGAAAAACTGTTTTTT. Translation: CASSVAVPGTGDSTNEKLFF.

The chain recombines TRBV30 with TRBJ1-5; TRBD1 matches 12 bases. Trimming took 0 bases from V and 7 from J; bases not matched to a gene: 7. CDR3 length: 16 residues. Germline V gives CDR1 GTSNPN, CDR2 SVGIG (reference sequence). CDR3 DNA sequence: TGTGCCTGGAGTGTACAGGGGACAGGGGGCGGGCAGCCCCAGCATTTT. It specifies CAWSVQGTGGGQPQHF.

This chain uses TRBV7-8 with TRBJ2-1; 8 nucleotides line up with TRBD2. The CDR3 consists of 14 residues. J was trimmed by 7 bases and V by 1 base; bases with no gene match: 3. Germline CDR1 reads SGHVS; CDR2 reads FQNEAQ. The CDR3 loop reads CASSLGGLANEQFF. The CDR3, as DNA: TGTGCCAGCAGCTTAGGAGGACTAGCTAATGAGCAGTTCTTC.

The V and J genes are TRBV13 and TRBJ1-2; D may be TRBD1 (5 bases). Trimming pared 5 bases from V and 6 bases from J, leaving 10 bases between. Germline V CDR1 and CDR2: PRHDT, FYEKMQ (reference sequence). The CDR3 sequence is 12 residues long. DNA for the CDR3: TGTGCCAGCAGCCCCTTCAGGGATGGCTACACCTTC. Translated: CASSPFRDGYTF.

This chain connects TRBV19 to TRBJ1-2; D not certain. The germline V and J ends were trimmed by 3 bases and 7 bases, with 12 bases remaining between them. The germline CDR1 and CDR2 sequences are LNHDA and SQIVND (reference sequence). The CDR3 runs 13 residues. In nucleotides, the CDR3 is TGTGCCAGTAGTATGAACTTGGAGATTGGCTACACCTTC. This gives the protein CASSMNLEIGYTF.

This clone was picked up one time. The chain links TRBV6-1 to TRBJ2-7, with 10 bases aligning to TRBD1. Germline CDR1 reads MNHNS; CDR2 reads SASEGT. The CDR3 extends over 16 amino acids. The ends lost 4 bases at V and 5 bases at J; junction bases unmatched: 11. DNA for the CDR3: TGTGCCAGCAGTGTTGATCCCGGGACAGGGGTTCACGAGCAGTACTTC. Protein sequence: CASSVDPGTGVHEQYF.